What follows is one T cell receptor beta chain and its context. CD4+ cells of the naive, central memory, regulatory and stem cell-like memory types were sorted via CD45RO/CCR7/CD25/CD127/CD95/CD27. Reverse transcribing all isolated RNA meant expressed TCRB transcripts were sequenced. Method: immunoSEQ multiplex PCR; TCRdb's copy keeps in-frame clones and lacks some. The sample holds about 350,000 clones, less than 20% seen once. This CDR3 is 19 amino acids long. Germline V gene lookup returns CDR1 SGHAT and CDR2 FQNNGV. Trimming took 3 bases from V and 1 from J; bases not matched to a gene: 16. The source of the sample is a study of beta chain features in type 1 diabetes. At the level of the study: All samples together contributed more than 90,000,000 sorted cells for examination.

Sequenced sample: naive CD4+ T cells from blood. This chain joins TRBV11-2 and TRBJ2-3; 7 bases are shared with TRBD2. This clonotype originated in a woman under 30 in good health. As DNA, the CDR3 is TGTGCCAGCAGCTTCCTCGGACTAGGAGGAGTCCTAGGCACAGATACGCAGTATTTT. Its protein product is CASSFLGLGGVLGTDTQYF.